The subject of this entry is one T cell receptor (beta chain). What it binds is not known. The junction departs from germline at one end; a sequencing error may be responsible. No cell sorting was done before RNA was extracted from the tissue. Newly diagnosed lung cancer patients had thoracic surgery in China, August–late 2014, without prior chemotherapy. The sample belongs to a study of tumor and adjacent non-tumor tissue in lung cancer. Findings of the study overall: Tumor TCR diversity, when higher, was linked to shorter survival.

The CDR3 is 18 amino acids. CDR1 and CDR2 from the germline V gene are SGHRS and YFSETQ. TCRbeta libraries were built with three rounds of nested PCR, modified from ARM-PCR. TCRdb used MiXCR to reprocess the multiplex PCR reads, holding one entry per CDR3 protein. Counted here are some 84,000 distinct CDR3 sequences, more than 60% occurring once; the ten biggest clones make up around 15%. J is TRBJ2-1 and V is TRBV5-1; D perhaps matches TRBD2 (6 bases). This sequence originates from an older man with non-small cell lung cancer. Sequenced: lung tumor tissue. CDR3 sequence: CASSSVGGERKSYNEQFF. Here the CDR3 DNA reads TGCGCCAGTAGCTCGGTCGGGGGAGAACGGAAGTCCTACAATGAGCAGTTCTTC.